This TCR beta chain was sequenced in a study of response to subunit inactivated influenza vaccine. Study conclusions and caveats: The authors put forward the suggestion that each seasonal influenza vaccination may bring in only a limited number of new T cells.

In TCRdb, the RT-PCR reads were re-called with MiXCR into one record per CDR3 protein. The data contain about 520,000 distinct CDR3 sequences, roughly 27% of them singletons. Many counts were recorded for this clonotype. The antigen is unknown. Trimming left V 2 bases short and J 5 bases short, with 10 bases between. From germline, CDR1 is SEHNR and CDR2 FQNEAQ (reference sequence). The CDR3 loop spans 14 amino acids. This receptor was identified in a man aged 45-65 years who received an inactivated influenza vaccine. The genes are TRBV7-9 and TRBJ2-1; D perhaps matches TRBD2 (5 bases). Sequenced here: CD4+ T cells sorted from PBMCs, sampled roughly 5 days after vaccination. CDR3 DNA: TGTGCCAGCAGCTTACGCGGGCGGCACAATGAGCAGTTCTTC. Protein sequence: CASSLRGRHNEQFF. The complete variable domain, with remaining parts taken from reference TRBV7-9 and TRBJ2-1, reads DTGVSQNPRHKITKRGQNVTFRCDPISEHNRLYWYRQTLGQGPEFLTYFQNEAQLEKSRLLSDRFSAERPKGSFSTLEIQRTEQGDSAMYLCASSLRGRHNEQFFGPGTRLTVL.